The 2 T cell receptor beta chains in this list originate from one sample, sequenced in a study of STAT3 mutations in large granular lymphocyte leukemia. Data came from immunoSEQ multiplex PCR; TCRdb stores just in-frame clones and leaves some out. Found here are tens of thousands of clones, roughly 77% of them singletons; the top ten hold approximately 0.39%. Notes on the study in general: At least one immunodominant TCR beta clonotype appeared in every T-cell large granular lymphocyte leukemia patient.

What these receptors recognize is not known. Specimen: PBMCs. The receptor set was obtained from a human donor with T large granular lymphocyte leukemia. Some clones in this sample may be carry-over from other donors' samples.

The chain recombines TRBV5-1 with TRBJ2-7; perhaps TRBD1 as D (6 bases). The CDR3 length is 15 residues. The germline V and J ends were trimmed by 0 bases and 2 bases, with 12 bases remaining between them. Germline V gene sequence: CDR1 SGHRS, CDR2 YFSETQ. The CDR3 region is CASSLAGTQTYEQYF. CDR3 in DNA: TGCGCCAGCAGCTTGGCAGGGACACAGACCTACGAGCAGTACTTC.

The CDR3 nucleotides are TGCGCCAGCTCCGCCATCGCGAACACCGGGGAGCTGTTTTTT. Its translation: CASSAIANTGELFF. The chain is built from TRBV5-1 and TRBJ2-2; no clear D. V was clipped by 7 bases and J by 0 bases, with 10 bases between them. Germline V gives CDR1 SGHRS, CDR2 YFSETQ. The CDR3 runs 14 residues. Based on the CDR3 plus reference TRBV5-1 and TRBJ2-2, the full variable domain is KAGVTQTPRYLIKTRGQQVTLSCSPISGHRSVSWYQQTPGQGLQFLFEYFSETQRNKGNFPGRFSGRQFSNSRSEMNVSTLELGDSALYLCASSAIANTGELFFGEGSRLTVL.